This T cell receptor (beta chain) was recorded in a study of cytomegalovirus exposure and HLA in healthy donors. Study findings and constraints: A missense DCLRE1C variant was associated with V- and J-gene trimming of TCR beta chains in a later analysis, and an independent cohort replicated the association. It was reported that TCR beta sequences correctly inferred the HLA-A and HLA-B alleles for most subjects. Later on, analysis showed that most CMV-associated TCR beta chains appeared to be HLA-restricted.

PCR primers comprised 60 Vbeta and 13 Jbeta primers. Assay: immunoSEQ multiplex PCR; the TCRdb copy retains only in-frame clones and omits some. The sample records about 55,000 clones, 75% to 80% being singletons. As for this clone: Its antigen remains unknown.

Germline values: CDR1 MNHEY, CDR2 SMNVEV (reference sequence). This CDR3 region has 16 residues. The junction had 9 bases not matched to a gene; V was cut back by 6 bases and J by 5 bases. This chain links TRBV27 with TRBJ2-1, with 11 bases matching TRBD2. This sequence originates from a female donor in good health and CMV-seronegative. What was sequenced was PBMCs. The CDR3 DNA sequence: TGTGCCAGCAGAGGACTAGCGGGCCTTTTAGACAATGAGCAGTTCTTC. This sequence encodes CASRGLAGLLDNEQFF.